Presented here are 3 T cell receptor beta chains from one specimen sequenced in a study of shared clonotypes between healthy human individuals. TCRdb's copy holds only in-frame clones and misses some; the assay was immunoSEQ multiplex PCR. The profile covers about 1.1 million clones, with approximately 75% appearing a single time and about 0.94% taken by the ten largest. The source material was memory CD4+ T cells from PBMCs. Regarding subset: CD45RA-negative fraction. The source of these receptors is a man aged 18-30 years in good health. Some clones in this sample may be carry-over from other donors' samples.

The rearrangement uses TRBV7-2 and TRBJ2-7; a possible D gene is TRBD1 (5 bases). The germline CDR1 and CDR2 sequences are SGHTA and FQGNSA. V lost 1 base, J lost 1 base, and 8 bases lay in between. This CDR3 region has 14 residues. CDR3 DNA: TGTGCCAGCAGCTTAGGCAGGGATTCCTACGAGCAGTACTTC. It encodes CASSLGRDSYEQYF.

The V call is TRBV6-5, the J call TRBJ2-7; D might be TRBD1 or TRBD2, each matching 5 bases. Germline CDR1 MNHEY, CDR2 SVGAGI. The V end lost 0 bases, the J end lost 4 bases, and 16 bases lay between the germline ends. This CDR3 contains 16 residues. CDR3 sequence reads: CASSYSIGTANYEQYF. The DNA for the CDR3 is TGTGCCAGCAGTTACTCGATTGGGACGGCGAATTACGAGCAGTACTTC.

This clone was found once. CDR3 nucleotide sequence: TGTGCCAGCGGGAACGCGTCACTCCAAGAGACCCAGTACTTC. It translates to CASGNASLQETQYF. The genes are TRBV21-1 and TRBJ2-5. TRBV21-1 is deemed a pseudogene. This CDR3 contains 14 residues.